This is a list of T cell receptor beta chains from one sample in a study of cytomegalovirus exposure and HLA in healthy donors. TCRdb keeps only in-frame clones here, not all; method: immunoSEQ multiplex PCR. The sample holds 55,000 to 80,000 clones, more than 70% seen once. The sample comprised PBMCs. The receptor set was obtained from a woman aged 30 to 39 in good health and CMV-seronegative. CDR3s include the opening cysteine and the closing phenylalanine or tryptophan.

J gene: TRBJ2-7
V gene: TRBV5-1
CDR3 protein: CASSLASQNEQYF

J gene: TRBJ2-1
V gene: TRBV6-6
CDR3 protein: CASSRTSGRAGEQFF

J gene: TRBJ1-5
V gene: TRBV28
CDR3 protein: CASSNPGARQPQHF

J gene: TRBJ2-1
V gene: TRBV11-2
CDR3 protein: CASTHFGQVNEQFF

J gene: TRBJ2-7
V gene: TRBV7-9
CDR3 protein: CASSARTGDGDEQYF

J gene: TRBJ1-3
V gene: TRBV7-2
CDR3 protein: CASSLAYSGNTIYF

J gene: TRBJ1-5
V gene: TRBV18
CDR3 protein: CASSPLDSNQPQHF

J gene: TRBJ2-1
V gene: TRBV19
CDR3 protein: CASSIDRLQAYNEQFF

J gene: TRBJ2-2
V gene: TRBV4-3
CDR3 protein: CASSQGAKSGELFF

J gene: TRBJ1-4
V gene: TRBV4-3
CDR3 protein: CASSQDSRGEKLFF

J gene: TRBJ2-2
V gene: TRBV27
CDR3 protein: CASSFLRGRDTGELFF

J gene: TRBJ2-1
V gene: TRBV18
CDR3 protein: CASSPPGGLLTYNEQFF

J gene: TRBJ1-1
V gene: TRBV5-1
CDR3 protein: CASSLAATGFGRGTEAFF

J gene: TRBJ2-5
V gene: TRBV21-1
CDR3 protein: CASSYRDRATVGQETQYF